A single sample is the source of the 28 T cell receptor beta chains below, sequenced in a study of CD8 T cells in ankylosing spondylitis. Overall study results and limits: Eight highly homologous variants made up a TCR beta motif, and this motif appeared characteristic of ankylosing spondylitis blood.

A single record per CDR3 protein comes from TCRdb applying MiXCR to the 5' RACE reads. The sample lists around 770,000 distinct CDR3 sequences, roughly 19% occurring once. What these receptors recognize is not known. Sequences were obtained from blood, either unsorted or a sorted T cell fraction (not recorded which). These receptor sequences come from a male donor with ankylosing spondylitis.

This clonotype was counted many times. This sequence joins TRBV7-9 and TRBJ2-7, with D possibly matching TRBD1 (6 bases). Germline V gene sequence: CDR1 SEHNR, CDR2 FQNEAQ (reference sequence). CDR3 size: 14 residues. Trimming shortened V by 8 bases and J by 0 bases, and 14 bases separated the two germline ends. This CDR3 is CASSPRDNSYEQYF. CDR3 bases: TGTGCCAGCTCACCCCGGGACAACTCCTACGAGCAGTACTTC.

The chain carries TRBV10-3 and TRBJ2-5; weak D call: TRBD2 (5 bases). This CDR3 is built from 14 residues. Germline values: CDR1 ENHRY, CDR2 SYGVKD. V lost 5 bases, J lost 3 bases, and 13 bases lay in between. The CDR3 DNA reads TGTGCCATCAGTCCCGGGGAACTAGAAGAGACCCAGTACTTC. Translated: CAISPGELEETQYF.

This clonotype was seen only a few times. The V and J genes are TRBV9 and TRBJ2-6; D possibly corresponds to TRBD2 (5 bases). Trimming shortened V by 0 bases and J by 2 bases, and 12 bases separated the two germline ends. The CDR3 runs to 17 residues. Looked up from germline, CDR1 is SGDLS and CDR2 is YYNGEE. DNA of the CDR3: TGTGCCAGCAGCGTAGCTACGAGGGCAGCTGGGGCCAACGTCCTGACTTTC. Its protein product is CASSVATRAAGANVLTF.

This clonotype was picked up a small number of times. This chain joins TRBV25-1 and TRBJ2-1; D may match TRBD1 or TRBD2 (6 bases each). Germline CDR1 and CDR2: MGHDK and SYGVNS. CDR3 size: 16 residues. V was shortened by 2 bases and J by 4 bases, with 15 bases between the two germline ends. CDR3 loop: CASSEPSGAPYNEQFF. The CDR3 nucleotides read TGTGCCAGCAGTGAACCCTCGGGGGCCCCTTACAATGAGCAGTTCTTC. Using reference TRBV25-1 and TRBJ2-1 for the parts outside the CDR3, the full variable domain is EADIYQTPRYLVIGTGKKITLECSQTMGHDKMYWYQQDPGMELHLIHYSYGVNSTEKGDLSSESTVSRIRTEHFPLTLESARPSHTSQYLCASSEPSGAPYNEQFFGPGTRLTVL.

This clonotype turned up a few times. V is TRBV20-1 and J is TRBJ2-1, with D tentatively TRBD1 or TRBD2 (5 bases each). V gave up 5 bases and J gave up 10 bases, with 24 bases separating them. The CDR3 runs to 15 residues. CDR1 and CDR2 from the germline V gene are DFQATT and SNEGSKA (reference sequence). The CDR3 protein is CSAGDLASSLGEQFF. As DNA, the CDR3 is TGCAGTGCTGGGGACCTAGCATCATCCCTTGGGGAGCAGTTCTTC.

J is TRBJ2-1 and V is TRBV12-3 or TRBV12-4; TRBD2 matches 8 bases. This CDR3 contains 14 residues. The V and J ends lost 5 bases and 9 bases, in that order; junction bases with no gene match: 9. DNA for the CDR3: TGTGCCAGCAGTCACCAGCGGGAGAGCGGTGAGCAGTTCTTC. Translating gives CASSHQRESGEQFF.

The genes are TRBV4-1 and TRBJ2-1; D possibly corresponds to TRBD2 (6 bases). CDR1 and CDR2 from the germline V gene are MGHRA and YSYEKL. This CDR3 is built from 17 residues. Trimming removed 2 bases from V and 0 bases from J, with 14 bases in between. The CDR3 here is CASSQTWVADSYNEQFF. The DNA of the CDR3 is TGCGCCAGCAGCCAAACCTGGGTAGCGGACTCCTACAATGAGCAGTTCTTC.

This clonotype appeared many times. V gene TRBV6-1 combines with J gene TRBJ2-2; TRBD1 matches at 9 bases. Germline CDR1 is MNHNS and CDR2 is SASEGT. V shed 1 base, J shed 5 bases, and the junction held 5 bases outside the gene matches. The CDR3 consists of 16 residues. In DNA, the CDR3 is TGTGCCAGCAGTGAAGGACAGGGGGGCCCGACCGGGGAGCTGTTTTTT. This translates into CASSEGQGGPTGELFF.

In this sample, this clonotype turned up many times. CDR3 coding DNA: TGCAGCGGGAACTTGAATGAGCAGTTCTTC. Amino acid sequence: CSGNLNEQFF. The chain carries TRBV29-1 and TRBJ2-1, with D uncertain. Germline-derived CDR1 and CDR2 are SQVTM and ANQGSEA. The CDR3 loop spans 10 amino acids. Trimming shortened V by 7 bases and J by 7 bases, and 8 bases separated the two germline ends.

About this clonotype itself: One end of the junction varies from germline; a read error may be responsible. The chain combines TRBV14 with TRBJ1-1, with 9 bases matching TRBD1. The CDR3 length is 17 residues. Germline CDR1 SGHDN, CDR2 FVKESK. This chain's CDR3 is CASSKEGVKQGAAEAFF. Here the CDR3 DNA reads TGTGCCAGCAGCAAAGAGGGTGTCAAACAGGGGGCAGCTGAAGCTTTCTTT.

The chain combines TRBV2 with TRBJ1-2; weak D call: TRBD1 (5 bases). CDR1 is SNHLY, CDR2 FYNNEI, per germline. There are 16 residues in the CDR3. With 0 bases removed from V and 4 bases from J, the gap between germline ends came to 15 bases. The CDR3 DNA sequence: TGTGCCAGCAGTGAAGCGCTTCAGGGCGTCTTCTATGGCTACACCTTC. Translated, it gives CASSEALQGVFYGYTF.

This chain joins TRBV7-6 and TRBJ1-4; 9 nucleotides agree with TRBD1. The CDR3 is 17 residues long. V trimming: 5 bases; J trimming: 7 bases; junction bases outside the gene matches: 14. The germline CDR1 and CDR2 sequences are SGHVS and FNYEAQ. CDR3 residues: CASSAHLGTGNFEKLFF. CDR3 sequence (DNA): TGTGCCAGCAGCGCCCACCTTGGGACAGGGAATTTTGAAAAACTGTTTTTT.

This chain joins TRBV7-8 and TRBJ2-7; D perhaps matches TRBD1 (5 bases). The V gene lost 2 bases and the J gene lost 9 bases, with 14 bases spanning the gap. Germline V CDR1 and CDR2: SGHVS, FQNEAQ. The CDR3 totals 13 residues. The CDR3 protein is CASSLRGLGGQYF. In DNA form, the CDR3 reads TGTGCCAGCAGCTTAAGGGGATTAGGCGGGCAGTACTTC.

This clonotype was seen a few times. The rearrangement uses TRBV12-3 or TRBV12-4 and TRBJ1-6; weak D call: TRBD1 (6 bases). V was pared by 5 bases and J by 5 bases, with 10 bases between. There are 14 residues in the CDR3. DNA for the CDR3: TGTGCCAGCAGTACAGGGATGAATAATTCACCCCTCCACTTT. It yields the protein CASSTGMNNSPLHF.

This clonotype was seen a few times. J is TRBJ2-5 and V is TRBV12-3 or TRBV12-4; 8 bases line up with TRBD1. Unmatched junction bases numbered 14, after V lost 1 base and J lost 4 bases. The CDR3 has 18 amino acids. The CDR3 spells CASSLGQGAYLSGETQYF. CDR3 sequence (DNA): TGTGCCAGCAGTTTAGGGCAGGGGGCCTATCTATCAGGAGAGACCCAGTACTTC.

The CDR3 DNA is TGCGCCAGCAAACGGACAGGGAGCTCCTACAATGAGCAGTTCTTC. Encoded protein: CASKRTGSSYNEQFF. V usage is TRBV5-1 and J usage is TRBJ2-1; 8 bases fit TRBD1. Germline CDR1 and CDR2: SGHRS and YFSETQ. Trimming at V came to 6 bases and at J to 0 bases, leaving 5 bases not matched to a gene. The CDR3 is 15 amino acids.

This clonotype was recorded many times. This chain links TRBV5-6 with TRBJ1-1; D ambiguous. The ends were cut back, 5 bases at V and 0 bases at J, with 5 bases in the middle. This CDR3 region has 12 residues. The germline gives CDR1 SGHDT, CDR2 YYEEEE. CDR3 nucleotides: TGTGCCAGCAGACAGTTGAACACTGAAGCTTTCTTT. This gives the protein CASRQLNTEAFF.

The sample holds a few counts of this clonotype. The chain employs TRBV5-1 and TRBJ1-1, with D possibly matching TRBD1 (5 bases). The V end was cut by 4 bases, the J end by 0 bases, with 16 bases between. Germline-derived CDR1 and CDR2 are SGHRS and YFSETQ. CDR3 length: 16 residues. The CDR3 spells CASSPGRAGLNTEAFF. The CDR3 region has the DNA TGCGCCAGCAGCCCAGGCCGCGCAGGGTTGAACACTGAAGCTTTCTTT.

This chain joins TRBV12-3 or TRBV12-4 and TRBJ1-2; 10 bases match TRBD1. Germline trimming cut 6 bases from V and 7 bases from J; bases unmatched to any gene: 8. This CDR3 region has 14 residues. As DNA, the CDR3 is TGTGCCAGCAGGGGGGGACAGGGGTTATCTGGCTACACCTTC. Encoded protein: CASRGGQGLSGYTF.

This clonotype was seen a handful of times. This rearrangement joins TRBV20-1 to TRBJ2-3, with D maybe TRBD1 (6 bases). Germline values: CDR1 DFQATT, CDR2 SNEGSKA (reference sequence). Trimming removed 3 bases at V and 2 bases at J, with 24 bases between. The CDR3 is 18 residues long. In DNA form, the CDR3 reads TGCAGTGCTAGGCCAATAGACAGTCGAAGGGGGATCACAGATACGCAGTATTTT. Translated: CSARPIDSRRGITDTQYF.

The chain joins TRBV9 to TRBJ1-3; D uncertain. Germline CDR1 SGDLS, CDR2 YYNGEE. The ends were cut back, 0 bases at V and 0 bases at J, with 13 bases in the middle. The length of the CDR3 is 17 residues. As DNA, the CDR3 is TGTGCCAGCAGCGTAGCCTGGTCTACAAGCTCTGGAAACACCATATATTTT. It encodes CASSVAWSTSSGNTIYF. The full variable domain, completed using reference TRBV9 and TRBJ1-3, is DSGVTQTPKHLITATGQRVTLRCSPRSGDLSVYWYQQSLDQGLQFLIQYYNGEERAKGNILERFSAQQFPDLHSELNLSSLELGDSALYFCASSVAWSTSSGNTIYFGEGSWLTVV.

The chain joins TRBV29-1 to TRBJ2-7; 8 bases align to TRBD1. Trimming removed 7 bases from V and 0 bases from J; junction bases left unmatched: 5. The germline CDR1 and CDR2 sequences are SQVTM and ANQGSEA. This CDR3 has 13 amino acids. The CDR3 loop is CSAGTGNSYEQYF. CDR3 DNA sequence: TGCAGCGCTGGGACAGGAAACTCCTACGAGCAGTACTTC.

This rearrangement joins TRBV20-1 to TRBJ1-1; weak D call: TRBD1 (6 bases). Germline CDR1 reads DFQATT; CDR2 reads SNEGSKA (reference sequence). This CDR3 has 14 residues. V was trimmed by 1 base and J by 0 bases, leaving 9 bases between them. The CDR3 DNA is TGCAGTGCTAGAGTTAACAGGGTGAACACTGAAGCTTTCTTT. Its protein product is CSARVNRVNTEAFF.

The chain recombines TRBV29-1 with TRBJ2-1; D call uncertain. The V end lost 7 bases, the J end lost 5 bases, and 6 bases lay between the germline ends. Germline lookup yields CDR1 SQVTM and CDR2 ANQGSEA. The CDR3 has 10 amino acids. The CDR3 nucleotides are TGCAGCGCCAGCCACAATGAGCAGTTCTTC. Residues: CSASHNEQFF.

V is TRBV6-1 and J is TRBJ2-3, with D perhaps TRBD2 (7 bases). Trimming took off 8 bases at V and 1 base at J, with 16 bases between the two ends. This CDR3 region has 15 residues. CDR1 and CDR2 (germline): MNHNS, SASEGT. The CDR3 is CASGIGGQGTDTQYF. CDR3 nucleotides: TGTGCCAGCGGCATCGGGGGGCAAGGCACAGATACGCAGTATTTT.

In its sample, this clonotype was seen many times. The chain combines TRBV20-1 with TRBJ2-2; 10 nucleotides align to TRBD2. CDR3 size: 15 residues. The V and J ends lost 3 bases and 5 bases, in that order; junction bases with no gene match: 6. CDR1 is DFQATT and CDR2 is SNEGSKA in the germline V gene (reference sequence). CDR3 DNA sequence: TGCAGTGCTAGGAGCCTAGCGGGAGAGACCGGGGAGCTGTTTTTT. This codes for CSARSLAGETGELFF.

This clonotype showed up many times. The CDR3: CASSQVKWGTSATDTQYF. In DNA form, the CDR3 reads TGCGCCAGCAGCCAAGTGAAGTGGGGGACTAGCGCCACAGATACGCAGTATTTT. V and J are TRBV4-3 and TRBJ2-3, with TRBD2 matching over 10 bases. With 1 base clipped from V and 2 bases from J, the junction kept 9 bases outside the gene matches. This CDR3 spans 18 amino acids. Germline CDR1 LGHNA, CDR2 YSLEER.

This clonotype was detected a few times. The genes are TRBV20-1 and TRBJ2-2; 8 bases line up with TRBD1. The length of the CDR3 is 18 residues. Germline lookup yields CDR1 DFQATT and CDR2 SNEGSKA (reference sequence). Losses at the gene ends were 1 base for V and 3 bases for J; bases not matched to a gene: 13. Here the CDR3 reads CSARVRRTGPGDTGELFF. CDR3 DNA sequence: TGCAGTGCTAGAGTCCGACGGACAGGGCCGGGGGACACCGGGGAGCTGTTTTTT.